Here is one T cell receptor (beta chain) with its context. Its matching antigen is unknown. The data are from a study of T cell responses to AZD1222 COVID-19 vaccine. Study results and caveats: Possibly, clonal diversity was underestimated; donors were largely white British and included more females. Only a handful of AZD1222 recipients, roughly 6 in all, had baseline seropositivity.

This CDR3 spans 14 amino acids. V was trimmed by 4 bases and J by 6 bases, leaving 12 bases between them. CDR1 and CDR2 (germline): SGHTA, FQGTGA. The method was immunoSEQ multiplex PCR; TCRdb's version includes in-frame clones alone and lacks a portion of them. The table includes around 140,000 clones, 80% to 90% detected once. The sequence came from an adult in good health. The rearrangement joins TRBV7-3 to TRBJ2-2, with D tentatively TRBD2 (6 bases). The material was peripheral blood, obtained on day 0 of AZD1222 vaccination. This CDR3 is CASSSPLASGELFF. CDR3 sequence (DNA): TGTGCCAGCAGCTCCCCCCTAGCGTCCGGGGAGCTGTTTTTT.